This passage covers 21 T cell receptor beta chains from one sample sequenced in a study of cytomegalovirus exposure and HLA in healthy donors (dated by TCRdb to the late 2010s). Library creation used the immunoSEQ multiplex PCR assay. This immuneACCESS table, as held by TCRdb, lists in-frame sequences with V and J called but not all clones. Of the missing ones, under half trace to an unresolved V gene in checked studies; the others have no known cause. Here the sample has roughly 230,000 clones; roughly 88% occur a single time. The ten most abundant clones make up 3% to 3.5% of the sample. Sequencing was performed on PBMCs. Receptor source: a woman younger than 45 in good health and CMV-seronegative.

The chain employs TRBV7-3 and TRBJ2-5, with 7 bases lining up with TRBD2. The CDR3 consists of 13 residues. CDR1 SGHTA and CDR2 FQGTGA come from the germline V gene. Trimming removed 2 bases from V and 5 bases from J; junction bases left unmatched: 2. The CDR3 loop reads CASSLGRGETQYF. CDR3 in DNA: TGTGCCAGCAGCTTAGGGCGGGGGGAGACCCAGTACTTC.

The CDR3 coding sequence is TGTGCCAGCAGAAGGGACATAGAGACCCAGTACTTC. Protein product: CASRRDIETQYF. The rearrangement uses TRBV6-1 and TRBJ2-5; perhaps TRBD1 as D (6 bases). The CDR3 runs 12 residues. Germline values: CDR1 MNHNS, CDR2 SASEGT. V lost 6 bases, J lost 4 bases, and 9 bases lay in between.

The V call is TRBV29-1, the J call TRBJ2-7; either TRBD1 or TRBD2 may supply D (5 bases each). The germline CDR1 and CDR2 sequences are SQVTM and ANQGSEA. The CDR3 is made up of 15 amino acids. Trimming pared 1 base from V and 1 base from J, leaving 14 bases between. CDR3 amino acids: CSVEGDPSSSYEQYF. CDR3 DNA: TGCAGCGTTGAAGGGGACCCTTCGTCTTCCTACGAGCAGTACTTC.

The V and J genes are TRBV6-5 and TRBJ2-2; 8 bases match TRBD1. V trimming: 4 bases; J trimming: 6 bases; junction bases outside the gene matches: 10. Germline V CDR1 and CDR2: MNHEY, SVGAGI. The CDR3 consists of 16 residues. The DNA of the CDR3 is TGTGCCAGCAGTTCGAGACAGGGGACGTTGGCCGGGGAGCTGTTTTTT. Residues: CASSSRQGTLAGELFF.

This clone has just one count. The chain carries TRBV7-2 and TRBJ2-7; tentative D call: TRBD1 (5 bases). The ends were cut back, 5 bases at V and 1 base at J, with 12 bases in the middle. The germline V gene has CDR1 SGHTA and CDR2 FQGNSA. This CDR3 comprises 14 residues. CDR3 DNA: TGTGCCAGCAGCATCACGGCAGGGTCCTACGAGCAGTACTTC. As protein: CASSITAGSYEQYF.

CDR3 bases: TGTGCCAGCAGCCCCGCCCCCTCCTACGAGCAGTACTTC. Its protein is CASSPAPSYEQYF. The chain is built from TRBV5-5 and TRBJ2-7; unclear D gene. Germline values: CDR1 SGHKS, CDR2 YYEKEE (reference sequence). The CDR3 consists of 13 residues. Trimming left V 4 bases short and J 0 bases short, with 8 bases between.

The chain combines TRBV28 with TRBJ1-2; TRBD1 aligns across 7 bases. Germline CDR1 MDHEN, CDR2 SYDVKM. The length of the CDR3 is 14 residues. After removal of 6 bases from V and 6 bases from J, the junction contained 10 bases not matched to a gene. The DNA of the CDR3 is TGTGCCAGCAGCGTAAGGGGGCTCATGAATGGCTACACCTTC. Translated, it gives CASSVRGLMNGYTF.

About this clone itself: Compared with germline, one end of the junction differs, possibly owing to a read error. This rearrangement joins TRBV11-3 to TRBJ2-5; 11 bases agree with TRBD2. The CDR3 is 14 residues long. The germline V gene encodes CDR1 SGHNT and CDR2 YENEEA. DNA of the CDR3: TGTGCCAGCAGTTTAGCGGGAGGGCAAGAGACCCAGTACTTC. Its protein product is CASSLAGGQETQYF.

V usage is TRBV5-1 and J usage is TRBJ1-1; D call uncertain. The CDR3 has 13 residues. V was cut by 1 base and J by 6 bases, with 10 bases left in between. The germline CDR1 and CDR2 sequences are SGHRS and YFSETQ. As DNA, the CDR3 is TGCGCCAGCAGCTTGATGTTGGCGGCTGAAGCTTTCTTT. As protein: CASSLMLAAEAFF. Full variable domain (rest looked up from reference TRBV5-1 and TRBJ1-1): KAGVTQTPRYLIKTRGQQVTLSCSPISGHRSVSWYQQTPGQGLQFLFEYFSETQRNKGNFPGRFSGRQFSNSRSEMNVSTLELGDSALYLCASSLMLAAEAFFGQGTRLTVV.

Notes on this clone: A much larger clone is a single base away; this may be a read error. V gene TRBV11-1 combines with J gene TRBJ2-7; D tentatively reads TRBD1 or TRBD2 (5 bases each). The CDR3 runs 14 residues. CDR1 is SGHAT, CDR2 FQDESV, per germline (reference sequence). Trimming left V 1 base short and J 0 bases short, with 7 bases between. For the CDR3, the DNA is TGTGCCAGCAGCTTAGGGGGGAGCTCCTACGAGCAGTACTTC. Translating gives CASSLGGSSYEQYF.

This clone appeared once. This rearrangement joins TRBV29-1 to TRBJ2-1, with D possibly being TRBD2 (5 bases). Germline assignment: CDR1 SQVTM and CDR2 ANQGSEA. The CDR3 covers 13 residues. V was pared by 4 bases and J by 9 bases, with 16 bases between. The CDR3 is CSVGRGSNVEQFF. In nucleotides, the CDR3 is TGCAGCGTTGGTCGCGGGTCTAACGTTGAGCAGTTCTTC.

The chain has TRBV4-3 and TRBJ2-7; D ambiguous. The V gene lost 3 bases and the J gene lost 6 bases, with 15 bases spanning the gap. Germline CDR1 is LGHNA and CDR2 is YSLEER. CDR3 size: 14 residues. CDR3 sequence (DNA): TGCGCCAGCAGCCAGAACTTTCCCAATGGCGAGCAGTACTTC. Encoded protein: CASSQNFPNGEQYF.

A few counts support this clone. V is TRBV6-6 and J is TRBJ2-7; 8 positions match TRBD2. Germline CDR1 reads MNHNY; CDR2 reads SVGAGI (reference sequence). Trimming at V came to 3 bases and at J to 3 bases, leaving 4 bases not matched to a gene. The CDR3 runs 14 residues. For the CDR3, the DNA is TGTGCCAGCAGTTATTCCGGGACTAGCTACGAGCAGTACTTC. This codes for CASSYSGTSYEQYF.

This clone was detected once. This sequence joins TRBV28 and TRBJ2-3, with D possibly TRBD2 on 6 matching bases. The CDR3 has 14 residues. Germline V gives CDR1 MDHEN, CDR2 SYDVKM. V was shortened by 8 bases and J by 10 bases, with 22 bases between the two germline ends. The CDR3 bases are TGTGCCAGCGGAAGGACCGACCCGGGGGAAGCGCAGTATTTT. Translating it yields CASGRTDPGEAQYF.

This chain connects TRBV27 to TRBJ2-5, with D perhaps TRBD2 (7 bases). Trimming shortened V by 3 bases and J by 2 bases, and 13 bases separated the two germline ends. Germline assignment: CDR1 MNHEY and CDR2 SMNVEV (reference sequence). This CDR3 contains 15 residues. Here the CDR3 DNA reads TGTGCCAGCAGTTTGGGAGGGGGACTACAAGAGACCCAGTACTTC. Translation gives CASSLGGGLQETQYF.

As DNA, the CDR3 is TGTGCCACCAGCAGAGCCGGACAGTCGTCAAGACCCTACAATGAGCAGTTCTTC. It translates to CATSRAGQSSRPYNEQFF. This sequence joins TRBV15 and TRBJ2-1, with D possibly matching TRBD1 (6 bases). V was pared by 1 base and J by 2 bases, with 18 bases between. The CDR3 totals 18 residues. Germline CDR1 and CDR2: LNHNV and YYDKDF (reference sequence).

The chain combines TRBV6-5 with TRBJ1-1; D remains unclear. Between the trimmed V and J ends, which lost 3 bases and 5 bases, there was a span of 7 bases. Per the germline V gene, CDR1 is MNHEY and CDR2 is SVGAGI. The CDR3 is made up of 12 amino acids. The CDR3 DNA follows: TGTGCCAGCAGTTATTATGGGACTGAAGCTTTCTTT. Protein sequence: CASSYYGTEAFF.

The CDR3 region has the DNA TGTGCCATAGAGAGGGGACGTAGGATATACGAGCAGTACTTC. Encoded protein: CAIERGRRIYEQYF. The V gene is TRBV6-1, the J gene TRBJ2-7; D could derive from TRBD1 or TRBD2 (5 bases each). This CDR3 is built from 14 residues. Trimming stripped 10 bases from V and 4 bases from J, with 20 bases between. Germline-derived CDR1 and CDR2 are MNHNS and SASEGT.

In the case of this clone: At the DNA level, this CDR3 is encoded by other sequences in the same sample as well. This sequence joins TRBV27 and TRBJ2-7; TRBD2 matches 7 bases. The germline V gene has CDR1 MNHEY and CDR2 SMNVEV (reference sequence). Trimming cost V 0 bases and J 2 bases; bases outside gene matches: 1. This CDR3 spans 14 amino acids. In DNA, the CDR3 is TGTGCCAGCAGTTTATCGGGAGGGCCCTACGAGCAGTACTTC. It codes for CASSLSGGPYEQYF.

This chain links TRBV28 with TRBJ2-2; TRBD1 or TRBD2 may be the D gene (6 bases each). CDR1 MDHEN and CDR2 SYDVKM come from the germline V gene. This CDR3 region has 18 residues. V lost 1 base, J lost 0 bases, and 15 bases lay in between. The CDR3 reads CASSLYRAVAANTGELFF. In nucleotides, the CDR3 is TGTGCCAGCAGTTTATACAGGGCAGTAGCGGCGAACACCGGGGAGCTGTTTTTT.

The chain has TRBV6-1 and TRBJ1-2, with D hard to call. The CDR3 is 13 amino acids. Trimming cost V 3 bases and J 3 bases, with 8 bases left between them. Per germline, CDR1 MNHNS and CDR2 SASEGT. The CDR3 protein is CASSDPHYYGYTF. As DNA, the CDR3 is TGTGCCAGCAGTGACCCGCACTACTATGGCTACACCTTC.